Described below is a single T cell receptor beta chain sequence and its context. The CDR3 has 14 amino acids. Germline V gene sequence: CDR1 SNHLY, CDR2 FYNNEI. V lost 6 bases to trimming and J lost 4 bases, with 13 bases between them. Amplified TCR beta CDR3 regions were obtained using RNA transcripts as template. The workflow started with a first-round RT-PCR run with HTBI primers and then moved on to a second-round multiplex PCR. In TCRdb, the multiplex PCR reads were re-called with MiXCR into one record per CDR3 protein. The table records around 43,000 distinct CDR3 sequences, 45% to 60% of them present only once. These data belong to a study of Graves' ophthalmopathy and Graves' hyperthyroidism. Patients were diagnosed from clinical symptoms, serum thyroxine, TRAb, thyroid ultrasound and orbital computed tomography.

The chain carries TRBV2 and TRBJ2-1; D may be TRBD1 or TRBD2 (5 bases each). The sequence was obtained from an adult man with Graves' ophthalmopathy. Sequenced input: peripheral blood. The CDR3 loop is CASRGDGSYNEQFF. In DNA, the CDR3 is TGTGCCAGCAGGGGGGACGGTTCTTACAATGAGCAGTTCTTC. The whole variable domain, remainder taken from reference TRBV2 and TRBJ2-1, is EPEVTQTPSHQVTQMGQEVILRCVPISNHLYFYWYRQILGQKVEFLVSFYNNEISEKSEIFDDQFSVERPDGSNFTLKIRSTKLEDSAMYFCASRGDGSYNEQFFGPGTRLTVL.